The rows below give T cell receptor beta chains drawn from one sample of a study of lymphopenia after photon versus proton radiotherapy. TCRdb's copy holds only in-frame clones and misses some; the assay was immunoSEQ multiplex PCR. Among roughly 45,000 clones listed, 85% were seen once. Material: peripheral blood, obtained from a patient treated with photon-based radiotherapy. Receptors were obtained from a middle-aged man with gastric cancer. The CDR3 runs from the conserved cysteine through the conserved F or W. A D gene is named only where the DNA matches it firmly. Size tells how often a clone was seen (once, few, many) or the class of an expanded clone, and some rows leave it out.

clone size	J gene	D gene	V gene	CDR3 protein	CDR3 DNA
.	TRBJ1-1	.	TRBV6-5	CASSSKPFRDGEAFF	TGTGCCAGCAGTTCCAAGCCCTTCAGGGATGGTGAAGCTTTCTTT
.	TRBJ1-1	TRBD1	TRBV5-1	CASSLTGEGAAFF	TGCGCCAGCAGCTTGACGGGTGAGGGGGCAGCTTTCTTT
.	TRBJ2-3	.	TRBV5-8	CASSLAVKQFSTDTQYF	TGTGCCAGCAGCTTGGCAGTCAAACAGTTCAGCACAGATACGCAGTATTTT
.	TRBJ2-3	.	TRBV2	CASSEAFAGATQYF	TGTGCCAGCAGTGAAGCCTTCGCGGGTGCTACGCAGTATTTT
few	TRBJ2-3	TRBD2	TRBV4-2	CASSQGTSGGADTQYF	TGTGCCAGCAGCCAAGGGACTAGCGGGGGGGCAGATACGCAGTATTTT
.	TRBJ2-5	.	TRBV10-3	CAIRRQETQYF	TGTGCCATCAGAAGACAAGAGACCCAGTACTTC
.	TRBJ1-6	TRBD1	TRBV19	CASTRTGLNSPLHF	TGTGCCAGTACCCGGACAGGGTTAAATTCACCCCTCCACTTT
few	TRBJ2-1	TRBD2	TRBV7-9	CASRGPGTSNNEQFF	TGTGCCAGCAGAGGGCCCGGGACTAGCAACAATGAGCAGTTCTTC
.	TRBJ1-1	.	TRBV20-1	CSARDPSGAFF	TGCAGTGCTAGAGACCCCAGTGGAGCTTTCTTT
.	TRBJ1-5	.	TRBV2	CAQARDASNQPQHF	TGTGCCCAAGCCCGGGACGCTAGCAATCAGCCCCAGCATTTT
once	TRBJ2-2	.	TRBV7-2	CASSFGLMTGELFF	TGTGCCAGCAGCTTTGGACTGATGACCGGGGAGCTGTTTTTT
few	TRBJ2-7	.	TRBV27	CASSPYEQYF	TGTGCCAGCAGCCCCTACGAGCAGTACTTC
.	TRBJ2-1	TRBD2	TRBV6-5	CASSYSRRGGTEQFF	TGTGCCAGCAGTTACTCGAGGCGGGGGGGCACTGAGCAGTTCTTC
.	TRBJ1-2	.	TRBV19	CASSISIGKGYTF	TGTGCCAGTAGTATTTCTATAGGCAAAGGCTACACCTTC
.	TRBJ2-2	.	TRBV5-1	CASSLVQVAGELFF	TGCGCCAGCAGCTTGGTTCAGGTAGCCGGGGAGCTGTTTTTT
.	TRBJ2-3	.	TRBV5-4	CASSSTDTQYF	TGTGCCAGCAGCTCTACAGATACGCAGTATTTT
.	TRBJ1-2	.	TRBV5-4	CASSPDRDYGYTF	TGTGCCAGCAGCCCCGACAGAGACTATGGCTACACCTTC
.	TRBJ1-1	.	TRBV18	CASSPRPRDTEAFF	TGTGCCAGCTCACCAAGGCCCAGGGACACTGAAGCTTTCTTT
few	TRBJ1-5	TRBD1	TRBV7-2	CASSQDRTQPQHF	TGTGCCAGCAGCCAGGACAGGACACAGCCCCAGCATTTT
.	TRBJ1-3	.	TRBV6-4	CASSDSGARGNTIYF	TGTGCCAGCAGTGACTCGGGGGCGCGGGGAAACACCATATATTTT
.	TRBJ2-5	.	TRBV18	CASSPGGETQYF	TGTGCCAGCTCACCTGGAGGGGAGACCCAGTACTTC
.	TRBJ1-1	.	TRBV5-1	CASSSTGANTEAFF	TGCGCCAGCAGCAGCACGGGGGCGAACACTGAAGCTTTCTTT
.	TRBJ1-5	.	TRBV18	CASSPGSNQPQHF	TGTGCCAGCTCACCGGGGAGCAATCAGCCCCAGCATTTT
.	TRBJ1-1	.	TRBV27	CASSLNRVSEAFF	TGTGCCAGCAGCCTTAACAGGGTATCGGAAGCTTTCTTT
.	TRBJ1-3	.	TRBV9	CASSFGGRNSGNTIYF	TGTGCCAGCAGCTTTGGGGGGCGCAACTCTGGAAACACCATATATTTT
.	TRBJ1-6	TRBD1	TRBV27	CASSLPLQGATNSPLHF	TGTGCCAGCAGTTTACCCCTCCAGGGGGCTACTAATTCACCCCTCCACTTT
few	TRBJ2-7	.	TRBV27	CASSLSAPDTGSYEQYF	TGTGCCAGCAGTTTATCGGCGCCGGACACTGGAAGTTACGAGCAGTACTTC
.	TRBJ2-2	.	TRBV7-2	CASKRGGEDTGELFF	TGTGCCAGCAAGCGAGGGGGAGAAGACACCGGGGAGCTGTTTTTT
.	TRBJ2-5	TRBD2	TRBV4-3	CASSQEASGGAETQYF	TGCGCCAGCAGCCAAGAGGCTAGCGGGGGGGCCGAGACCCAGTACTTC
.	TRBJ2-1	.	TRBV27	CASSRGAGWNEQFF	TGTGCCAGCAGTCGGGGGGCCGGGTGGAATGAGCAGTTCTTC
.	TRBJ1-4	.	TRBV21-1	CASSRVFNEKLFF	TGTGCCAGCAGCAGGGTATTTAATGAAAAACTGTTTTTT
.	TRBJ2-1	.	TRBV5-6	CASSGPTSSYNEQFF	TGTGCCAGCAGCGGACCCACCAGCTCCTACAATGAGCAGTTCTTC
.	TRBJ1-1	.	TRBV7-2	CASTGGLLNTEAFF	TGTGCCAGTACGGGGGGCCTCCTGAACACTGAAGCTTTCTTT
.	TRBJ1-2	.	TRBV19	CASQVSGQSYGYTF	TGTGCCAGTCAGGTATCAGGGCAGAGCTATGGCTACACCTTC
.	TRBJ2-5	TRBD1	TRBV5-5	CASSLPGQGQETQYF	TGTGCCAGCAGCTTGCCCGGACAGGGGCAAGAGACCCAGTACTTC
.	TRBJ1-5	.	TRBV5-1	CASSPGPASGPQHF	TGCGCCAGCAGCCCCGGACCGGCGAGCGGGCCCCAGCATTTT
.	TRBJ2-3	.	TRBV7-2	CASCFTGGRGDTQYF	TGTGCCAGCTGCTTTACCGGGGGACGTGGAGATACGCAGTATTTT
.	TRBJ2-3	.	TRBV11-3	CASSLGDGQYADTQYF	TGTGCCAGCAGCCTGGGGGACGGACAGTACGCAGATACGCAGTATTTT
once	TRBJ1-1	TRBD1	TRBV15	CATSRDRGFGEAFF	TGTGCCACCAGCCGGGACAGAGGTTTTGGTGAAGCTTTCTTT
.	TRBJ2-3	TRBD2	TRBV12-5	CASGTTSAGTDTQYF	TGTGCTAGTGGAACGACTAGCGCCGGCACAGATACGCAGTATTTT